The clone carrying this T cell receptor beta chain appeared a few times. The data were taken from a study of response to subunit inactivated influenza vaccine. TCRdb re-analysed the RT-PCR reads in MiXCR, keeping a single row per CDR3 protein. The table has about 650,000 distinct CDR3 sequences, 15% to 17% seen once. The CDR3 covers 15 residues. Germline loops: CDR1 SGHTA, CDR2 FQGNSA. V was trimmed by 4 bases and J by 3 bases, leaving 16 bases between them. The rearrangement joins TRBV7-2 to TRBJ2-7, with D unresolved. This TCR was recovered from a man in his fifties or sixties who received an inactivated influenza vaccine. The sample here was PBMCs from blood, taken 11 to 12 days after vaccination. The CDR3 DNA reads TGTGCCAGCAGCTACTATTTCGTATCGGGCTACGAGCAGTACTTC. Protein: CASSYYFVSGYEQYF.